The 2 T cell receptor beta chains below come from one sample, sequenced in a study of T cell clonality in common variable immunodeficiency. General observations from the study: Fewer deletions and N-nucleotide insertions were reportedly seen in common variable immunodeficiency TCR beta sequences.

TCRdb keeps only in-frame clones here, not all; method: immunoSEQ multiplex PCR. This sample has some 19,000 clones, each found more than once. These TCRs' antigens remain unknown. Sequences were obtained from peripheral blood mononuclear cells. These receptors were obtained from a human donor with common variable immunodeficiency.

This clone showed up many times. The sequenced CDR3 bases are TGTGCCAGCAGCTGGACAAACCAAGAGACC. Translation gives CASSWTNQET. The CDR3 as a whole reads CASSWTNQETQYF. The chain combines TRBV7-2 with TRBJ2-5; a weak D match, TRBD1 (5 bases). The read terminates 3 residues ahead of where the CDR3 ends, so the germline J gene completes it. Germline CDR1 is SGHTA and CDR2 is FQGNSA. The CDR3 contains 13 residues. Deletions cut 4 bases from V and 0 bases from J, with 6 bases between. Together with reference TRBV7-2 and TRBJ2-5, the CDR3 gives the full variable domain: GAGVSQSPSNKVTEKGKDVELRCDPISGHTALYWYRQSLGQGLEFLIYFQGNSAPDKSGLPSDRFSAERTGGSVSTLTIQRTQQEDSAVYLCASSWTNQETQYFGPGTRLLVL.

Details on this clone: Read sequence stops 3 residues before the CDR3 end, and the germline J gene provides the missing end. The chain joins TRBV6-2 or TRBV6-3 to TRBJ2-1; 9 bases fit TRBD1. With V trimmed by 6 bases and J by 6 bases, 12 bases remained unmatched. CDR1 MNHEY and CDR2 SVGEGT come from the germline V gene. This CDR3 is built from 16 residues. The part of the CDR3 DNA that was read is TGTGCCAGCAGCCGCAGGAGGGACAGGGATCGCAATGAG. Its translation: CASSRRRDRDRNE. The whole CDR3 sequence is CASSRRRDRDRNEQFF.